The 8 T cell receptor beta chains below come from one sample, sequenced in a study of blood T cell repertoires in COVID-19. Only in-frame clones appear in the TCRdb table, and some are missing; sequencing was by immunoSEQ multiplex PCR. The sample contains about 400,000 clones, approximately 89% of which appear only once. The source material was PBMCs or T cells enriched from blood (not recorded which). The source of these receptors is a woman aged 25 to 39 who had recovered from COVID-19.

This clone was counted once. The rearrangement uses TRBV27 and TRBJ1-5; tentative D call: TRBD1 (6 bases). The CDR3 length is 15 residues. V was pared by 6 bases and J by 5 bases, with 17 bases between. Germline V gives CDR1 MNHEY, CDR2 SMNVEV (reference sequence). CDR3 sequence (DNA): TGTGCCAGCAGCCAGTTAGACCCAGGGGATCAGCCCCAGCATTTT. This codes for CASSQLDPGDQPQHF.

The chain combines TRBV4-1 with TRBJ1-1, with TRBD1 matching 8 bases. The V gene's germline CDR1 is MGHRA and CDR2 YSYEKL. The CDR3 extends over 11 amino acids. V lost 5 bases, J lost 10 bases, and 3 bases stayed unmatched. CDR3 nucleotide sequence: TGCGCCAGCAGCGGTGACAGGGGAGCTTTCTTT. Amino acid sequence: CASSGDRGAFF.

This clone was found many times. This sequence joins TRBV4-3 and TRBJ2-6, with D unresolved. The CDR3 covers 17 residues. Germline lookup yields CDR1 LGHNA and CDR2 YSLEER. Trimming removed 1 base at V and 1 base at J, with 11 bases between. CDR3 DNA sequence: TGCGCCAGCAGCCAAGGCGGATCTTCTTCTGGGGCCAACGTCCTGACTTTC. The encoded protein is CASSQGGSSSGANVLTF.

This clone has only a few counts. The chain uses TRBV7-8 and TRBJ2-3; D unresolved. The germline V and J ends were trimmed by 2 bases and 3 bases, with 3 bases remaining between them. Germline CDR1 is SGHVS and CDR2 is FQNEAQ. The CDR3 is 12 amino acids. CDR3 DNA sequence: TGTGCCAGCAGCTTACCGACAGATACGCAGTATTTT. Protein sequence: CASSLPTDTQYF.

The chain joins TRBV7-3 to TRBJ2-6; D call uncertain. The ends were cut back, 2 bases at V and 0 bases at J, with 11 bases in the middle. The CDR3 has 17 residues. Germline CDR1 reads SGHTA; CDR2 reads FQGTGA. For the CDR3, the DNA is TGTGCCAGCAGCTTAGGAGTAGATTTCTCTGGGGCCAACGTCCTGACTTTC. Its translation is CASSLGVDFSGANVLTF.

This clone was counted once. V and J are TRBV10-3 and TRBJ1-3, with D possibly matching TRBD1 (6 bases). Germline V gene data show CDR1 as ENHRY and CDR2 as SYGVKD. V lost 5 bases, J lost 1 base, and 12 bases lay in between. The CDR3 covers 15 residues. CDR3 protein: CAISYRDKSGNTIYF. CDR3 coding DNA: TGTGCCATCAGTTACAGGGACAAATCTGGAAACACCATATATTTT.

The V gene is TRBV6-5, the J gene TRBJ2-7; 9 bases match TRBD2. There are 15 residues in the CDR3. V lost 4 bases and J lost 1; bases outside the gene matches: 5. The germline gives CDR1 MNHEY, CDR2 SVGAGI. The CDR3 bases are TGTGCCAGCAGTTCCCTAGCGGGGACATCCTACGAGCAGTACTTC. This gives the protein CASSSLAGTSYEQYF.

A few counts support this clone. The chain joins TRBV5-1 to TRBJ2-2; 10 bases are a match to TRBD1. Germline V CDR1 and CDR2: SGHRS, YFSETQ. CDR3 length equals 16 residues. J lost 6 bases, V lost 5 bases, and 10 bases had no gene match. CDR3 in DNA: TGCGCCAGCAGACACGGGACAGGGGAATCAGCCGGGGAGCTGTTTTTT. Translation gives CASRHGTGESAGELFF.